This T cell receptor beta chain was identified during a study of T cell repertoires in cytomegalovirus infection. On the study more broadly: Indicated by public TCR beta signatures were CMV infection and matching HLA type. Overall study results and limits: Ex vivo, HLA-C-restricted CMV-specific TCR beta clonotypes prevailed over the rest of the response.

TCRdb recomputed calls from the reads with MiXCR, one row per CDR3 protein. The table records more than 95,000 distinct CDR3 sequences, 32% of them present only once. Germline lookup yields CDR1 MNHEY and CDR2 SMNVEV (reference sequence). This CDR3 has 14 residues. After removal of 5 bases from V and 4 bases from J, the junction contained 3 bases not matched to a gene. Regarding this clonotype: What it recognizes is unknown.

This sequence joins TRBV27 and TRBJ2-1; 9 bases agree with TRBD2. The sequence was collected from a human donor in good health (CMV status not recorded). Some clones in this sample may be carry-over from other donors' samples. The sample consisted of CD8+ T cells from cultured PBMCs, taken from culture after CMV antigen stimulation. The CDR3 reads CASSESGGYNEQFF. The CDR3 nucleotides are TGTGCCAGCAGTGAAAGCGGGGGGTACAATGAGCAGTTCTTC.